The clone carrying this T cell receptor (beta chain) is a singleton in its sample. Profiling relied on immunoSEQ multiplex PCR, and the TCRdb table lists in-frame clones only, not all of them. In the table there are under 75,000 clones, around nine tenths of which are singletons. The record originates from a study of T cell changes during pregnancy in multiple sclerosis. Germline assignment: CDR1 SGHDT and CDR2 YYEEEE. The CDR3 loop spans 13 amino acids. The ends were cut back, 4 bases at V and 6 bases at J, with 14 bases in the middle. Sequenced material: CD4+ T cells from peripheral blood mononuclear cells, taken after pregnancy. V and J are TRBV5-6 and TRBJ2-7; possibly TRBD2 for D (6 bases). This receptor was taken from a female donor with multiple sclerosis, enrolled in a pregnancy study. In nucleotides, the CDR3 is TGTGCCAGCAGCAAAGCACTAGCTAGCGAGCAGTACTTC. This encodes CASSKALASEQYF.